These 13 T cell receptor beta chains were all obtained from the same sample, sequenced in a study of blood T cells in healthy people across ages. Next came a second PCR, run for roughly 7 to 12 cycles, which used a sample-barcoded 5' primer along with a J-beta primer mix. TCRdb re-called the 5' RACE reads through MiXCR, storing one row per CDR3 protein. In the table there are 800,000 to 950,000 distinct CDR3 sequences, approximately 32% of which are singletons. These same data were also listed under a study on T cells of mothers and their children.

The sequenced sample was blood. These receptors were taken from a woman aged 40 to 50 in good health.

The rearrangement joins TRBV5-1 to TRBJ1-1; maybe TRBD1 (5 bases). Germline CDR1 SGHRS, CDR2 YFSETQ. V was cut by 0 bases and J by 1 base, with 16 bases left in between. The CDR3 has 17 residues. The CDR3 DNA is TGCGCCAGCAGCTTGGCCATGGCAGGGTTAGGGAACACTGAAGCTTTCTTT. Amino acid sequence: CASSLAMAGLGNTEAFF.

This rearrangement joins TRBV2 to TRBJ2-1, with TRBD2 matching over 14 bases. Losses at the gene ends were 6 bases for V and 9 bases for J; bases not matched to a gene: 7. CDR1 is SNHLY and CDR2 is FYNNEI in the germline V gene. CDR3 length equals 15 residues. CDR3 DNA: TGTGCCAGCAGGGGCTGGACTAGCGGGGGGACTGAGCAGTTCTTC. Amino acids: CASRGWTSGGTEQFF.

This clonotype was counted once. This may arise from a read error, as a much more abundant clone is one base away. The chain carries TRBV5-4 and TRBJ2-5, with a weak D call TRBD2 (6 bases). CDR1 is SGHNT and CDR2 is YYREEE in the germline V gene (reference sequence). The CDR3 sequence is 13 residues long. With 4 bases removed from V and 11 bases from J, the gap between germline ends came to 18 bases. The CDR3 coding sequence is TGTGCCAGCAGCGGGACGGACTACAATGAGCAGTACTTC. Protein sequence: CASSGTDYNEQYF. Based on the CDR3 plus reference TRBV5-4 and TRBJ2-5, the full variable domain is ETGVTQSPTHLIKTRGQQVTLRCSSQSGHNTVSWYQQALGQGPQFIFQYYREEENGRGNFPPRFSGLQFPNYSSELNVNALELDDSALYLCASSGTDYNEQYFGPGTRLLVL.

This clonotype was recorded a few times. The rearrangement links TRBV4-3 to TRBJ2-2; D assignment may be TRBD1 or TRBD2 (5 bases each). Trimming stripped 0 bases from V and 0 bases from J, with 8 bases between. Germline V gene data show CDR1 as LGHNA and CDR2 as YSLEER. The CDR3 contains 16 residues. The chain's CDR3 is CASSQDLGPNTGELFF. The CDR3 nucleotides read TGCGCCAGCAGCCAAGATCTGGGACCGAACACCGGGGAGCTGTTTTTT.

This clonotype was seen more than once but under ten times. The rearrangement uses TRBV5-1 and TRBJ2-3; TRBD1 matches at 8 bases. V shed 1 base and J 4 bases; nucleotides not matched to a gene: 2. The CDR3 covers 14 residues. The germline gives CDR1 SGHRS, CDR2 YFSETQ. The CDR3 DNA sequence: TGCGCCAGCAGCTTGCAGGGGGCACCAGATACGCAGTATTTT. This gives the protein CASSLQGAPDTQYF. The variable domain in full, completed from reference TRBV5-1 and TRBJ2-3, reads KAGVTQTPRYLIKTRGQQVTLSCSPISGHRSVSWYQQTPGQGLQFLFEYFSETQRNKGNFPGRFSGRQFSNSRSEMNVSTLELGDSALYLCASSLQGAPDTQYFGPGTRLTVL.

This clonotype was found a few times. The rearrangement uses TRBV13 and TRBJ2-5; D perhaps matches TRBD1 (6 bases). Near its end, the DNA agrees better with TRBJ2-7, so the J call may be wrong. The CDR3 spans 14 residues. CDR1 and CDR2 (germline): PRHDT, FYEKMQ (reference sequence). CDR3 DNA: TGTGCCAGCAGCCAGAACAGGGTACCCGACGAGCAGTACTTC. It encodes CASSQNRVPDEQYF.

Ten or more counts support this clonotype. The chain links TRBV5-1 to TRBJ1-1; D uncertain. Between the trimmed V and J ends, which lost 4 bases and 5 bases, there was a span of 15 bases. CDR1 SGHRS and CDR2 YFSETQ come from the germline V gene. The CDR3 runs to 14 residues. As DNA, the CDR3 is TGCGCCAGCAGCCCGGAAATAACTGGGACTGAAGCTTTCTTT. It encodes CASSPEITGTEAFF.

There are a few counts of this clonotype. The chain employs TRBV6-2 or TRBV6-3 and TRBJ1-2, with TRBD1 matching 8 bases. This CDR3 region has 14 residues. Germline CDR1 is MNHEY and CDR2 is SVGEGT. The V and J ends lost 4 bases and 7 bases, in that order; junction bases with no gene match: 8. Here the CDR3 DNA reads TGTGCCAGCAGTTCGACGACAGGGGCAAGTGGCTACACCTTC. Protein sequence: CASSSTTGASGYTF.

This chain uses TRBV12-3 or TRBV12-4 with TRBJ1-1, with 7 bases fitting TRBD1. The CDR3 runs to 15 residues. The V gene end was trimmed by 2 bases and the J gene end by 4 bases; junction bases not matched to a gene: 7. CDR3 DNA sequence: TGTGCCAGCAGTTTAAGGGGGCAGGGAGCCACTGAAGCTTTCTTT. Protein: CASSLRGQGATEAFF.

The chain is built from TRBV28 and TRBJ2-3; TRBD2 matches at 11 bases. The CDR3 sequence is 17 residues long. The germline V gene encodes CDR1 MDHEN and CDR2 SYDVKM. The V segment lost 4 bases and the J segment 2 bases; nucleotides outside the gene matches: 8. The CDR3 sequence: CASSSQGLAVLTDTQYF. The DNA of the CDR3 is TGTGCCAGCAGTTCGCAGGGACTAGCGGTCCTCACAGATACGCAGTATTTT.

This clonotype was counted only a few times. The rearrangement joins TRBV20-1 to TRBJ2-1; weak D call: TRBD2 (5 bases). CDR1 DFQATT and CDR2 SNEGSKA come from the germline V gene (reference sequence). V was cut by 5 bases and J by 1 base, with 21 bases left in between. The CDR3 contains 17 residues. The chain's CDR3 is CSASPISAGGSYNEQFF. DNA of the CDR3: TGCAGTGCTTCTCCGATATCTGCGGGTGGGTCCTACAATGAGCAGTTCTTC.

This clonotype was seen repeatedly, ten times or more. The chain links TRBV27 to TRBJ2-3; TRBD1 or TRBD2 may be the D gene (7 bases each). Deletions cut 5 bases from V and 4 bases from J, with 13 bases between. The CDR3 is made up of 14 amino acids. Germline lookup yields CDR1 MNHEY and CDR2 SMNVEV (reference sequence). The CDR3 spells CASSPQGGADTQYF. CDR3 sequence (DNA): TGTGCCAGCAGTCCTCAGGGGGGGGCAGATACGCAGTATTTT.

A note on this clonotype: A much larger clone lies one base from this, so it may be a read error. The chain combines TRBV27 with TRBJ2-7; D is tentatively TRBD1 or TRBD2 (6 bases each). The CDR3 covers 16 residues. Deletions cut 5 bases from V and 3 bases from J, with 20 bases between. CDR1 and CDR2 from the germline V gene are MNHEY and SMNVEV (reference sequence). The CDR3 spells CASSLRLGQTYYEQYF. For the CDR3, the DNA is TGTGCCAGCAGTCTCCGACTAGGACAGACTTACTACGAGCAGTACTTC.